This TCR beta chain is drawn from a study of beta chain features in type 1 diabetes. Study-wide findings and caveats: For Type 1 diabetes patients, all four CD4+ subsets carried TCRB CDR3s that were moderately but significantly shorter. Type 1 diabetes patients showed fewer insertions and more deletions at VDJ junctions.

Expressed TCRB transcripts were sequenced because the entire RNA isolate underwent reverse transcription. Data came from immunoSEQ multiplex PCR; TCRdb stores just in-frame clones and leaves some out. The table includes fewer than 400,000 clones, less than 9.5% detected once. The ends were cut back, 5 bases at V and 0 bases at J, with 3 bases in the middle. The length of the CDR3 is 13 residues. Per germline, CDR1 SGHRS and CDR2 YFSETQ. Of note for this clone: No antigen is known for it.

Per donor, one heparinised blood draw averaged roughly 110 mL. The chain carries TRBV5-1 and TRBJ2-6; D not certain. The sequence came from a woman aged 18-29 years in good health. The specimen was central memory CD4+ T cells from blood. The CDR3 sequence is CASRNSGANVLTF. CDR3 bases: TGCGCCAGCAGGAACTCTGGGGCCAACGTCCTGACTTTC.